The table lists the clone carrying this TCR beta chain with many counts. Trimming stripped 4 bases from V and 5 bases from J, with 20 bases between. The CDR3 extends over 17 amino acids. Germline V gene data show CDR1 as LGHNA and CDR2 as YNFKEQ. Via MiXCR, TCRdb re-called the 5' RACE reads, giving one row per CDR3 protein. The sample shows tens of thousands of distinct CDR3 sequences, approximately 17% of them seen only once. Sequencing was carried out using naive CD4+ T cells sorted from a lymph node. Sample subset: naive CD4+ T cells, CD4+CD45RA+CD25-. V gene TRBV4-2 combines with J gene TRBJ2-2; possibly TRBD1 for D (6 bases). The clonotype comes from a female donor with breast cancer. In nucleotides, the CDR3 is TGTGCCAGCAGCCGTCTTGGGGCAGGGGAAGGGACCGGGGAGCTGTTTTTT. It yields the protein CASSRLGAGEGTGELFF.